Shown below are 23 T cell receptor beta chains from a single sample sequenced in a study of OX40 agonist ivuxolimab in advanced cancers. This table comes from immunoSEQ multiplex PCR, and its TCRdb copy is limited to in-frame clones, with some not included. The table shows around 60,000 clones, with 75% to 90% occurring only once. The sample was CD4+ or CD8+ T cells sorted from blood, taken in a trial of the OX40 agonist ivuxolimab. These TCRs come from an adult with an advanced solid tumor such as melanoma, head and neck, liver or kidney cancer.

V usage is TRBV11-3 and J usage is TRBJ2-7; D is uncertain. The CDR3 sequence is 14 residues long. The germline V gene encodes CDR1 SGHNT and CDR2 YENEEA. Trimming left V 1 base short and J 0 bases short, with 7 bases between. The CDR3 nucleotides read TGTGCCAGCAGCTTAGGGGCCAGCTCCTACGAGCAGTACTTC. It translates to CASSLGASSYEQYF.

The sample holds one count of this clone. This chain's CDR3 is CASTPYNSGANVLTF. CDR3 nucleotide sequence: TGTGCCAGCACTCCCTACAACTCTGGGGCCAACGTCCTGACTTTC. This chain connects TRBV27 to TRBJ2-6; D remains ambiguous. Trimming took 7 bases from V and 0 from J, leaving 10 bases between them. The CDR3 is 15 residues long. From germline, CDR1 is MNHEY and CDR2 SMNVEV (reference sequence).

The chain combines TRBV10-3 with TRBJ1-1, with unresolved D. CDR1 ENHRY and CDR2 SYGVKD come from the germline V gene. This CDR3 region has 15 residues. V lost 4 bases and J lost 1, with 13 bases in between. The CDR3: CAISGSNVRNTEAFF. In DNA form, the CDR3 reads TGTGCCATCAGTGGGTCGAACGTCCGGAACACTGAAGCTTTCTTT.

This clone turned up a few times. This chain connects TRBV25-1 to TRBJ2-7; the match to TRBD1 covers 8 bases. With V trimmed by 8 bases and J by 2 bases, 2 bases remained unmatched. Germline V gene sequence: CDR1 MGHDK, CDR2 SYGVNS. The CDR3 is 12 residues long. CDR3 nucleotide sequence: TGTGCCAGCGGGACAGGAACCTACGAGCAGTACTTC. Translated: CASGTGTYEQYF.

This clone was found a few times. In the same sample, other DNA sequences code for this CDR3. This chain links TRBV2 with TRBJ1-5; 9 positions match TRBD1. CDR1 and CDR2 (germline): SNHLY, FYNNEI. V gave up 6 bases and J gave up 2 bases; unmatched junction bases: 5. The CDR3 sequence is 15 residues long. CDR3 coding DNA: TGTGCCAGCAGCATCCGACAGGGGGGCAATCAGCCCCAGCATTTT. It codes for CASSIRQGGNQPQHF.

The chain carries TRBV4-1 and TRBJ2-4, with D perhaps matching TRBD1 (6 bases). V gave up 0 bases and J gave up 8 bases, with 17 bases separating them. The CDR3 is 16 residues long. From germline, CDR1 is MGHRA and CDR2 YSYEKL. CDR3 sequence (DNA): TGCGCCAGCAGCCAAGACCTACAGGGACCCGGGGACATTCAGTACTTC. The encoded protein is CASSQDLQGPGDIQYF.

V and J are TRBV7-8 and TRBJ1-4; D unresolved. This CDR3 has 14 amino acids. The V gene's germline CDR1 is SGHVS and CDR2 FQNEAQ. Trimming removed 4 bases from V and 8 bases from J, with 14 bases in between. The CDR3 here is CASSSTPEGEKLFF. The DNA of the CDR3 is TGTGCCAGCAGCTCCACACCAGAGGGAGAAAAACTGTTTTTT.

V is TRBV27 and J is TRBJ1-1; 9 bases align to TRBD1. The V segment lost 5 bases and the J segment 13 bases; nucleotides outside the gene matches: 8. The CDR3 has 12 residues. Germline CDR1 MNHEY, CDR2 SMNVEV (reference sequence). Here the CDR3 DNA reads TGTGCCAGCAGTACCGGGACAGGGAGAGGTTTCTTT. Its protein product is CASSTGTGRGFF.

The J gene is TRBJ2-3, the V gene TRBV27, with a possible D match to TRBD2 (6 bases). This CDR3 spans 15 amino acids. The germline V and J ends were trimmed by 3 bases and 3 bases, with 13 bases remaining between them. Germline values: CDR1 MNHEY, CDR2 SMNVEV (reference sequence). Written as DNA, the CDR3 is TGTGCCAGCAGTTTGTCCCGGGGGTGGACAGATACGCAGTATTTT. It translates to CASSLSRGWTDTQYF.

The chain recombines TRBV7-3 with TRBJ2-7; 8 bases are shared with TRBD2. CDR3 length: 18 residues. V shed 3 bases and J 1 base; nucleotides not matched to a gene: 14. CDR1 SGHTA and CDR2 FQGTGA come from the germline V gene. The chain's CDR3 is CASSLRRRGTSGSYEQYF. CDR3 sequence (DNA): TGTGCCAGCAGCTTGCGACGAAGAGGAACTAGCGGTTCCTACGAGCAGTACTTC. Looking up the rest from reference TRBV7-3 and TRBJ2-7 gives the full variable domain: GAGVSQTPSNKVTEKGKYVELRCDPISGHTALYWYRQSLGQGPEFLIYFQGTGAADDSGLPNDRFFAVRPEGSVSTLKIQRTERGDSAVYLCASSLRRRGTSGSYEQYFGPGTRLTVT.

The rearrangement uses TRBV5-6 and TRBJ2-3, with 14 bases identical to TRBD2. The germline CDR1 and CDR2 sequences are SGHDT and YYEEEE. V dropped 4 bases and J dropped 6; count of bases not matched to a gene: 4. The CDR3 sequence is 15 residues long. The CDR3 DNA sequence: TGTGCCAGCAGCCCTTGGACTAGCGGGAGGGATACGCAGTATTTT. It yields the protein CASSPWTSGRDTQYF.

The rearrangement uses TRBV6-5 and TRBJ1-4; D is unresolved. The CDR3 runs 14 residues. V was shortened by 2 bases and J by 7 bases, with 11 bases between the two germline ends. The germline V gene encodes CDR1 MNHEY and CDR2 SVGAGI. The CDR3 sequence: CASSYGAGLEKLFF. The CDR3 region has the DNA TGTGCCAGCAGTTACGGCGCAGGTCTTGAAAAACTGTTTTTT.

This clone was picked up one time. The chain couples TRBV5-1 to TRBJ2-3; a possible D gene is TRBD2 (7 bases). The CDR3 runs 17 residues. The V gene's germline CDR1 is SGHRS and CDR2 YFSETQ. V lost 0 bases to trimming and J lost 3 bases, with 17 bases between them. The CDR3 here is CASSLAGNGGPTDTQYF. CDR3 nucleotides: TGCGCCAGCAGCTTGGCGGGGAACGGGGGGCCGACAGATACGCAGTATTTT.

The rearrangement links TRBV7-1 to TRBJ2-4; 9 positions agree with TRBD1. TRBV7-1 is filed as an ORF, its function uncertain. The CDR3 is 15 amino acids. V lost 5 bases, J lost 4 bases, and 6 bases stayed unmatched. The CDR3 sequence is CASSVLGTGKNIQYF. In DNA, the CDR3 is TGTGCCAGCAGCGTCCTCGGGACAGGGAAAAACATTCAGTACTTC.

The gene calls are TRBV5-8 and TRBJ2-6, with D possibly being TRBD1 (6 bases). This CDR3 has 17 residues. Between the trimmed V and J ends, which lost 0 bases and 0 bases, there was a span of 10 bases. The V gene's germline CDR1 is SGHTS and CDR2 YDEGEE. The CDR3 region is CASSLGTVISGANVLTF. The DNA for the CDR3 is TGTGCCAGCAGCTTGGGGACAGTAATCTCTGGGGCCAACGTCCTGACTTTC.

The rearrangement uses TRBV12-2 and TRBJ2-3; the D call of TRBD2 is as the table states it, not checked on the DNA. TRBV12-2 is classified as a pseudogene. This CDR3 contains 16 residues. CDR3 bases: TGTGCCAGCAGCTCGGGACTAGCGGGAGTTGCAGATACGCAGTATTTT. This translates into CASSSGLAGVADTQYF.

This chain joins TRBV14 and TRBJ2-7, with no clear D. Germline V lookup: CDR1 SGHDN, CDR2 FVKESK. There are 11 residues in the CDR3. V was shortened by 4 bases and J by 7 bases, with 8 bases between the two germline ends. The CDR3 sequence is CASSRETEQYF. The DNA of the CDR3 is TGTGCCAGCAGCCGGGAAACTGAGCAGTACTTC.

V and J are TRBV6-6 and TRBJ1-4; 9 bases line up with TRBD1. Germline V lookup: CDR1 MNHNY, CDR2 SVGAGI (reference sequence). The CDR3 totals 15 residues. Unmatched junction bases numbered 5, after V lost 4 bases and J lost 5 bases. CDR3 DNA: TGTGCCAGCAGTTCGACCGGGACAGGGAATGAAAAACTGTTTTTT. This encodes CASSSTGTGNEKLFF.

The J gene is TRBJ2-3, the V gene TRBV7-3; TRBD2 agrees at 8 bases. CDR3 size: 16 residues. The trim removed 2 bases at V and 7 bases at J, leaving 11 bases unmatched. Looked up from germline, CDR1 is SGHTA and CDR2 is FQGTGA. Here the CDR3 reads CASSLGLGTSHNTQYF. In DNA form, the CDR3 reads TGTGCCAGCAGCTTAGGCTTAGGGACTAGTCACAATACGCAGTATTTT.

The rearrangement joins TRBV28 to TRBJ2-7; 8 bases are shared with TRBD2. The CDR3 contains 16 residues. V gave up 3 bases and J gave up 0 bases; unmatched junction bases: 7. Germline V lookup: CDR1 MDHEN, CDR2 SYDVKM. DNA for the CDR3: TGTGCCAGCAGTTTTACCGGGACTAGGAGCTCCTACGAGCAGTACTTC. Protein: CASSFTGTRSSYEQYF.

The chain carries TRBV18 and TRBJ2-5; 11 nucleotides line up with TRBD1. The J segment lost 5 bases and the V segment lost 3 bases, leaving 5 bases of the junction unmatched. Germline CDR1 and CDR2: KGHSH and LQKENI. The CDR3 sequence is 15 residues long. CDR3 protein: CASSPDRGLTETQYF. The CDR3 nucleotides are TGTGCCAGCTCACCGGACAGGGGGCTTACGGAGACCCAGTACTTC. Full variable domain (missing parts from reference TRBV18 and TRBJ2-5): NAGVMQNPRHLVRRRGQEARLRCSPMKGHSHVYWYRQLPEEGLKFMVYLQKENIIDESGMPKERFSAEFPKEGPSILRIQQVVRGDSAAYFCASSPDRGLTETQYFGPGTRLLVL.

The V gene is TRBV10-1, the J gene TRBJ2-2; D gene ambiguous. Deletions cut 3 bases from V and 5 bases from J, with 16 bases between. Per the germline V gene, CDR1 is WNHNN and CDR2 is SYGVQD (reference sequence). The CDR3 has 16 residues. The CDR3 region is CASSDPSGSSTGELFF. As DNA, the CDR3 is TGCGCCAGCAGTGATCCTTCCGGCTCCTCGACCGGGGAGCTGTTTTTT.

The rearrangement links TRBV5-1 to TRBJ2-7, with 11 bases matching TRBD2. Germline lookup yields CDR1 SGHRS and CDR2 YFSETQ. The CDR3 extends over 16 amino acids. After removal of 0 bases from V and 6 bases from J, the junction contained 8 bases not matched to a gene. This CDR3 is CASSLAVAGGLGEQYF. The CDR3 nucleotides are TGCGCCAGCAGCTTGGCCGTAGCGGGAGGGCTGGGCGAGCAGTACTTC.